Included here is one TCR beta chain sequence, with context. Its antigen remains unidentified. The data belong to a study of graft-versus-host responses after intestinal transplantation. Trimming took 3 bases from V and 2 from J, leaving 26 bases between them. The germline gives CDR1 LGHNT, CDR2 FRNRAP. The CDR3 is 20 residues long. Whole-study results and caveats: Individuals who had graft-donor T cell macrochimerism had allografts that showed high graft-versus-host to host-versus-graft clonal ratios.

Assay: immunoSEQ multiplex PCR; the TCRdb copy retains only in-frame clones and omits some. The repertoire includes tens of thousands of clones, 90% to 95% of them detected once, and over 0.095% sits in the top ten. The clonotype originates from a human donor who received an intestinal transplant. Sequenced here: unstimulated CD4+ T cells sorted from spleen or lymph node cells, sampled before intestinal transplant. This chain connects TRBV12-5 to TRBJ1-5; a weak D match, TRBD1 (5 bases). The CDR3 sequence: CASGLMHSGSAGGGNQPQHF. The CDR3 DNA is TGTGCTAGTGGTTTAATGCATTCGGGTTCGGCGGGAGGGGGCAATCAGCCCCAGCATTTT. The whole variable domain, remainder taken from reference TRBV12-5 and TRBJ1-5, is DARVTQTPRHKVTEMGQEVTMRCQPILGHNTVFWYRQTMMQGLELLAYFRNRAPLDDSGMPKDRFSAEMPDATLATLKIQPSEPRDSAVYFCASGLMHSGSAGGGNQPQHFGDGTRLSIL.